This T cell receptor beta chain was captured in a study of T cell changes during pregnancy in multiple sclerosis. Repertoires were generated with immunoSEQ multiplex PCR, while TCRdb's copy carries only in-frame clones and drops some. The data hold around 92,000 clones, with approximately 93% observed a single time. With 0 bases removed from V and 4 bases from J, the gap between germline ends came to 12 bases. This CDR3 has 15 residues. The material sequenced was peripheral blood, taken after pregnancy. The origin of this receptor is a female donor with multiple sclerosis, enrolled in a pregnancy study. The chain carries TRBV23-1 and TRBJ1-1; D might be TRBD1 (5 bases). TRBV23-1 falls under the ORF class, with uncertain function. CDR3 DNA sequence: TGCGCCAGCAGTCAATCATCGGAGGGGTTCACTGAAGCTTTCTTT. This translates into CASSQSSEGFTEAFF.